Listed here are 5 T cell receptor beta chains from one sample, sequenced in a study of neurological immune-mediated disorders. TCRdb ran MiXCR on the 5' RACE reads and lists one entry per CDR3 protein. The table includes roughly 25,000 distinct CDR3 sequences, approximately 2.7% detected once. The sample was PBMCs. These receptor sequences come from a woman aged 45-65 years with multiple sclerosis.

This clonotype has ten or more counts. With a much larger clone just one base away, this may be a read error. The rearrangement links TRBV10-3 to TRBJ1-2; D is ambiguous. Per the germline V gene, CDR1 is ENHRY and CDR2 is SYGVKD. The CDR3 runs to 13 residues. Trimming pared 6 bases from V and 5 bases from J, leaving 13 bases between. The CDR3 nucleotides read TGTGCCATCAGCCCGGAACGAGTATATGGCTACACCTTC. Translation: CAISPERVYGYTF.

The V gene is TRBV5-1, the J gene TRBJ2-3, with D maybe TRBD1 (6 bases). V was trimmed by 0 bases and J by 2 bases, leaving 10 bases between them. Germline V gene data show CDR1 as SGHRS and CDR2 as YFSETQ. The CDR3 length is 15 residues. CDR3 loop: CASSLGTGLTDTQYF. The CDR3, as DNA: TGCGCCAGCAGCTTGGGTACAGGGCTCACAGATACGCAGTATTTT.

This clonotype was recorded many times. The genes are TRBV7-2 and TRBJ1-2, with D possibly TRBD1 on 6 matching bases. Germline-derived CDR1 and CDR2 are SGHTA and FQGNSA. The CDR3 totals 16 residues. V was pared by 5 bases and J by 5 bases, with 21 bases between. This chain's CDR3 is CASSERLGGVYYGYTF. The DNA for the CDR3 is TGTGCCAGCAGCGAGCGCCTAGGGGGGGTTTATTATGGCTACACCTTC.

This clonotype was seen repeatedly, ten times or more. V and J are TRBV12-3 or TRBV12-4 and TRBJ2-5; 7 bases agree with TRBD1. V lost 0 bases, J lost 2 bases, and 0 bases stayed unmatched. The CDR3 has 14 residues. Here the CDR3 DNA reads TGTGCCAGCAGTTTAGCCAGGGGGCAAGAGACCCAGTACTTC. Translated: CASSLARGQETQYF.

The table lists this clonotype with many counts. Germline and junction disagree at one end, which may indicate a read error. The chain carries TRBV5-8 and TRBJ1-6, with D unclear. Germline CDR1 SGHTS, CDR2 YDEGEE. The CDR3 totals 14 residues. CDR3 region: CASTPLAYNSPLNF. DNA for the CDR3: TGTGCCAGCACCCCGCTTGCGTACAATTCACCCCTCAACTTT.